This TCR beta chain was sequenced in a study of blood T cell repertoires in COVID-19. While infection was still active, Seattle patients were enrolled and then followed longitudinally. Produced via immunoSEQ multiplex PCR; TCRdb's table is partial and in-frame only. The sample has approximately 210,000 clones, 84% seen once. This TCR came from a woman older than 75 with COVID-19, enrolled during active disease. What was sequenced was peripheral blood.

The CDR3 coding sequence is TGTGCCAGCAGCCCCAGCGGGGGGTACGAGCAGTACTTC. This codes for CASSPSGGYEQYF. The chain combines TRBV7-2 with TRBJ2-7, with 9 nucleotides matching TRBD2. Trimming cost V 5 bases and J 4 bases; bases outside gene matches: 3. CDR1 and CDR2 (germline): SGHTA, FQGNSA. The CDR3 runs 13 residues.